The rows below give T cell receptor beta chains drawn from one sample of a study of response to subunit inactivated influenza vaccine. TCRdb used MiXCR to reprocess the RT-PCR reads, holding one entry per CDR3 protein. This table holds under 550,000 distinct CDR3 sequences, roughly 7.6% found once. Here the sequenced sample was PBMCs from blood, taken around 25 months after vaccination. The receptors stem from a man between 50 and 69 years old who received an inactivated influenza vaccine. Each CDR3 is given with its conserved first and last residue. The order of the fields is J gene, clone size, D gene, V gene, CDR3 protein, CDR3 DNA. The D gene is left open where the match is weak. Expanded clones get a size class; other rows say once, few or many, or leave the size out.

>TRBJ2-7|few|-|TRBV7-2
CASSLTSAGAYEQYF
TGTGCCAGCAGCCTCACCTCGGCCGGGGCCTACGAGCAGTACTTC
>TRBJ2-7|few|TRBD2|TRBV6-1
CASSEGRGLAAIEQYF
TGTGCCAGCAGTGAAGGTAGAGGACTAGCGGCAATCGAGCAGTACTTC
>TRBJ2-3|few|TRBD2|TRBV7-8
CASSFYGLADNTQYF
TGTGCCAGCAGCTTCTACGGACTAGCGGATAATACGCAGTATTTT
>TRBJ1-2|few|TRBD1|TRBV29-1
CSVEGGRGRIYTF
TGCAGCGTTGAAGGCGGCAGGGGGCGAATCTACACCTTC
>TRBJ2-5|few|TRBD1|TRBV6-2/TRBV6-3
CASSYLGQVQETQYF
TGTGCCAGCAGTTACTTGGGACAGGTCCAGGAGACCCAGTACTTC
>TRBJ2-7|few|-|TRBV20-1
CSAHRAGLNEQYF
TGCAGTGCCCACCGGGCAGGGTTGAACGAGCAGTACTTC
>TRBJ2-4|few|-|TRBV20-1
CSAFQPQGSKNIQYF
TGCAGTGCTTTCCAACCACAGGGCAGCAAAAACATTCAGTACTTC
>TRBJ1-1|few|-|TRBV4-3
CASSQDRVSEAFF
TGCGCCAGCAGCCAAGACAGGGTCTCTGAAGCTTTCTTT
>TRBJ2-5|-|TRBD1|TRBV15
CATSIYRGETQYF
TGTGCCACCAGCATCTACAGGGGGGAGACCCAGTACTTC
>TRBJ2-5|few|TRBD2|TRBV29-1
CSVEGGLKTQYF
TGCAGCGTTGAAGGGGGACTAAAGACCCAGTACTTC
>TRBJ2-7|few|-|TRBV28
CASSLMLEQYF
TGTGCCAGCAGTTTAATGCTTGAGCAGTACTTC
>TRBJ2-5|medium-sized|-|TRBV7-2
CASSTPGFGETQYF
TGTGCCAGCAGCACACCGGGGTTCGGAGAGACCCAGTACTTC
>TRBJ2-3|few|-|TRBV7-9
CASSLLHTNTQYF
TGTGCCAGCAGCTTACTACACACGAATACGCAGTATTTT
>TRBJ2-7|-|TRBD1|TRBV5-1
CASSPRQGSSYEQYF
TGCGCCAGCAGCCCCCGACAGGGTTCTTCCTACGAGCAGTACTTC
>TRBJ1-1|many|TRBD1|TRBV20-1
CSAAGGPNTEAFF
TGCAGTGCAGCAGGGGGACCGAACACTGAAGCTTTCTTT
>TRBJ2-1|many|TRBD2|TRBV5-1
CASSLSGRTYNEQFF
TGCGCCAGCAGCTTGTCCGGGAGGACCTACAATGAGCAGTTCTTC
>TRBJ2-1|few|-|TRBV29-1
CSVPRALSSYNEQFF
TGCAGCGTTCCCAGGGCACTCAGCTCCTACAATGAGCAGTTCTTC
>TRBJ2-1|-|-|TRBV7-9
CASSSYRDKFF
TGTGCCAGCAGCTCGTACAGGGATAAGTTCTTC
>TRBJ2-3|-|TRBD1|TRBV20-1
CSAGTGGTDTQYF
TGCAGTGCTGGAACAGGGGGCACAGATACGCAGTATTTT
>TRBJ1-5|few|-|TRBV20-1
CSARLTGSRNQPQHF
TGCAGTGCTAGACTAACAGGGAGTCGGAATCAGCCCCAGCATTTT
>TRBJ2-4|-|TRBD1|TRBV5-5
CASSLDHSSFGTGGF
TGTGCCAGCAGCTTGGATCATAGTTCTTTCGGGACAGGGGGCTTC
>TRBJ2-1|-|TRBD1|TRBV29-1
CSVEGTGMNEQFF
TGCAGCGTTGAGGGGACAGGGATGAATGAGCAGTTCTTC
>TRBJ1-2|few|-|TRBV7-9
CASSFASINYGYTF
TGTGCCAGCAGCTTCGCATCCATTAACTATGGCTACACCTTC
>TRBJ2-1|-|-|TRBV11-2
CASSLRVWQGSDEQFF
TGTGCCAGCAGCTTAAGGGTATGGCAGGGGTCCGATGAGCAGTTCTTC
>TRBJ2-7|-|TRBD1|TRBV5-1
CASSLAGQGSFEQYF
TGCGCCAGCAGCTTGGCGGGACAGGGTTCATTCGAGCAGTACTTC
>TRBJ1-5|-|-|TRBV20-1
CSASPRGFNQPQHF
TGCAGTGCTAGCCCCAGGGGCTTTAATCAGCCCCAGCATTTT
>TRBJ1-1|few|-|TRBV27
CASSWGGSTEAFF
TGTGCCAGCAGTTGGGGCGGCAGCACTGAAGCTTTCTTT
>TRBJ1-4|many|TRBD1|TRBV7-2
CASSRDRWGEKLFF
TGTGCCAGCAGCCGGGACAGGTGGGGTGAAAAACTGTTTTTT
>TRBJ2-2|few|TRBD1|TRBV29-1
CSAKHPDRGWPGELFF
TGCAGCGCTAAACATCCTGACAGGGGGTGGCCCGGGGAGCTGTTTTTT
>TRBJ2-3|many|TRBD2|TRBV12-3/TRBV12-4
CASGLAGGSDTQYF
TGTGCCAGCGGGCTAGCGGGGGGTTCAGATACGCAGTATTTT
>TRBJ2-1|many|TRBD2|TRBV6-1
CASTLAGGPYNEQFF
TGTGCCAGCACCCTAGCGGGAGGGCCCTACAATGAGCAGTTCTTC
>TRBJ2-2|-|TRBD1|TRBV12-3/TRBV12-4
CASSWTGGGGELFF
TGTGCCAGCAGTTGGACAGGGGGCGGCGGGGAGCTGTTTTTT
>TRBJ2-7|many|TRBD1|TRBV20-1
CSARRTGAYEQYF
TGCAGTGCTAGAAGGACAGGGGCCTACGAGCAGTACTTC
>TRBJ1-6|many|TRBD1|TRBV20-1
CSARGDSSYNSPLHF
TGCAGTGCTAGGGGGGACAGCTCCTATAATTCACCCCTCCACTTT
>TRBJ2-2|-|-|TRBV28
CAIGRVTGELFF
TGTGCCATCGGGCGGGTCACCGGGGAGCTGTTTTTT
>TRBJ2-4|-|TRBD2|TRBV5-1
CASSNWTSGPVAKNIQYF
TGCGCCAGCAGTAACTGGACTAGCGGACCAGTAGCCAAAAACATTCAGTACTTC
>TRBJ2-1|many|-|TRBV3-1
CASSPTRGLIPEQFF
TGTGCCAGCAGCCCGACGAGGGGCCTCATCCCTGAGCAGTTCTTC
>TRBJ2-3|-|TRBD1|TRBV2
CASSRDRPSTDTQYF
TGTGCCAGCAGCCGGGACAGGCCTTCCACAGATACGCAGTATTTT
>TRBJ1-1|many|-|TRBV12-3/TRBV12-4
CASSLVGETEAFF
TGTGCCAGCAGTTTGGTAGGCGAAACTGAAGCTTTCTTT
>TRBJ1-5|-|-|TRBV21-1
CASSMDNQPQHF
TGTGCCAGCAGTATGGACAACCAGCCCCAGCATTTT